Below, one TCR beta chain is given with its context. This table comes from immunoSEQ multiplex PCR, and its TCRdb copy is limited to in-frame clones, with some not included. The sample shows under 200,000 clones, approximately 87% of them seen only once. This sample is part of a study of cytomegalovirus exposure and HLA in healthy donors. CDR3 size: 13 residues. The V gene's germline CDR1 is MNHEY and CDR2 SVGAGI. V lost 5 bases to trimming and J lost 3 bases, with 9 bases between them. The receptor comes from a woman aged 25 to 45 in good health and CMV-seronegative. The chain employs TRBV6-5 and TRBJ2-3; a weak D match, TRBD2 (5 bases). Sequencing was done on a sample of PBMCs. CDR3 sequence reads: CASSQDLTDTQYF. The CDR3 DNA is TGTGCCAGCAGTCAGGACTTGACAGATACGCAGTATTTT.